The sequence of this T cell receptor beta chain was determined in a study of blood T cell repertoires in COVID-19. TCRdb keeps only in-frame clones here, not all; method: immunoSEQ multiplex PCR. The table has over 35,000 clones, about nine tenths seen once. This clone has a single count. Germline V lookup: CDR1 MNHEY, CDR2 SMNVEV (reference sequence). CDR3 size: 14 residues. The V end was cut by 0 bases, the J end by 6 bases, with 10 bases between. Sequenced material: peripheral blood. The rearrangement links TRBV27 to TRBJ2-3; unclear D gene. The receptor comes from a man aged 55 to 70 with active COVID-19. CDR3 amino acids: CASSLSPNGDTQYF. In DNA, the CDR3 is TGTGCCAGCAGTTTATCCCCAAACGGGGATACGCAGTATTTT.